The 27 T cell receptor beta chains in this list originate from one sample, sequenced in a study of glioma-infiltrating T cells. Using RNA template, CDR3s of TCR alpha and beta were amplified with iRepertoire arm-PCR. TCRdb re-derived calls from the multiplex PCR reads in MiXCR, one entry per CDR3 protein. The sample consists of about 180,000 distinct CDR3 sequences, around 42% of them appearing once. Specimen: glioma tissue, nonneoplastic brain tissue, or PBMCs (not recorded which). The receptors were sampled from a human donor with low-grade glioma or glioblastoma, undergoing nonglioma brain surgery, or in good health (not recorded which).

For this clonotype: One end of the junction does not line up with germline, which may come from a read error. The gene calls are TRBV6-6 and TRBJ1-1; no clear D. Germline loops: CDR1 MNHNY, CDR2 SVGAGI (reference sequence). This CDR3 is built from 14 residues. CDR3 in amino acids: CTSSATGNSAEALF. Here the CDR3 DNA reads TGTACCAGCAGTGCCACGGGGAACTCAGCTGAAGCTTTGTTT.

In regard to this clonotype: A much larger clone lies one base from this, so it may be a read error. V gene TRBV28 combines with J gene TRBJ1-3; weak D call: TRBD1 (5 bases). Per germline, CDR1 MDHEN and CDR2 SYDVKM. The CDR3 contains 13 residues. CDR3 coding DNA: TGTGCCAGTCTGAGGGGATCTGGAGACACCATATATTTT. Residues: CASLRGSGDTIYF. Together with reference TRBV28 and TRBJ1-3, the CDR3 gives the full variable domain: DVKVTQSSRYLVKRTGEKVFLECVQDMDHENMFWYRQDPGLGLRLIYFSYDVKMKEKGDIPEGYSVSREKKERFSLILESASTNQTSMYLCASLRGSGDTIYFGEGSWLTVV.

As concerns this clonotype: A read error may account for a junction end that differs from germline. The rearrangement links TRBV5-8 to TRBJ2-7, with 7 positions matching TRBD2. The J call may be incorrect, as the DNA end agrees better with TRBJ2-1. CDR3 length equals 17 residues. From germline, CDR1 is SGHTS and CDR2 YDEGEE. The CDR3, as DNA: TGTGCCAGCATCTTGCCGAGGACTAGGGGCATATACAATGAGCAGTTCTTC. It is translated as CASILPRTRGIYNEQFF.

To note about this clonotype: Possible read error: a much larger clone is one base away. The chain recombines TRBV6-5 with TRBJ2-1; D is uncertain. The CDR3 is 14 amino acids. Germline V gene sequence: CDR1 MNHEY, CDR2 SVGAGI. Trimming took off 6 bases at V and 8 bases at J, with 17 bases between the two ends. CDR3 amino acids: CASSPGQVVHEQFF. The CDR3 bases are TGTGCCAGCAGCCCAGGTCAAGTTGTCCATGAGCAGTTCTTC.

The chain recombines TRBV4-1 with TRBJ2-7, with D unresolved. CDR3 size: 12 residues. In germline, CDR1 is MGHRA, CDR2 YSYEKL. V was pared by 0 bases and J by 5 bases, with 5 bases between. CDR3 loop: CASSQDGDEQYF. The CDR3 coding sequence is TGCGCCAGCAGCCAAGATGGCGACGAGCAGTACTTC.

This chain uses TRBV6-9 with TRBJ1-2; D is possibly TRBD1 (5 bases). This CDR3 has 13 residues. Trimming cost V 3 bases and J 7 bases, with 12 bases left between them. CDR1 MNHGY and CDR2 SVAAGI come from the germline V gene. The CDR3 bases are TGTGCCAGCAGTTACCCTTCAGGGACTGGCTACACCTTC. This translates into CASSYPSGTGYTF.

This clonotype was seen only a few times. V and J are TRBV29-1 and TRBJ2-5, with D unclear. Germline V gene sequence: CDR1 SQVTM, CDR2 ANQGSEA. The CDR3 loop spans 12 amino acids. The ends were cut back, 4 bases at V and 3 bases at J, with 9 bases in the middle. CDR3 DNA: TGCAGCGTTGCGCAGACCGAAGAGACCCAGTACTTC. This sequence encodes CSVAQTEETQYF.

The V and J genes are TRBV6-2 or TRBV6-3 and TRBJ2-3; D uncertain. Per germline, CDR1 MNHEY and CDR2 SVGEGT. This CDR3 contains 11 residues. This CDR3 is CVSMGTDTQYF. Written as DNA, the CDR3 is TGTGTAAGCATGGGTACAGATACGCAGTATTTT.

This clonotype was recorded at least ten times. The V call is TRBV20-1, the J call TRBJ1-1, with D uncertain. CDR3 length: 11 amino acids. Germline loops: CDR1 DFQATT, CDR2 SNEGSKA (reference sequence). V was pared by 3 bases and J by 9 bases, with 11 bases between. As DNA, the CDR3 is TGCAGTGCTAGCCCTACGGGTAAAGCTTTCTTT. Translating gives CSASPTGKAFF.

Remarks on this clonotype: One base away lies a much larger clone, so this may be a sequencing read error. The rearrangement links TRBV7-2 to TRBJ2-1; 7 positions match TRBD1. CDR1 is SGHTA and CDR2 is FQGNSA in the germline V gene. V shed 5 bases, J shed 8 bases, and the junction held 9 bases outside the gene matches. There are 14 residues in the CDR3. The CDR3 loop reads CASSLLTGRDEQFF. CDR3 in DNA: TGTGCCAGCAGCCTTTTGACAGGGCGTGATGAGCAGTTCTTC.

Remarks on this clonotype: The junction departs from germline at one end; a sequencing error may be responsible. The V gene is TRBV6-5, the J gene TRBJ2-1; tentative D call: TRBD1 (6 bases). Per the germline V gene, CDR1 is MNHEY and CDR2 is SVGAGI. The CDR3 covers 16 residues. CDR3 DNA: TGTGCCATCAGTGATGATACAGGGAGCTCCTACAATGAGCAGTTCTTC. Translated: CAISDDTGSSYNEQFF.

The count of this clonotype is one. Possible read error: a much larger clone is one base away. The V and J genes are TRBV20-1 and TRBJ2-1; 7 bases align to TRBD1. Germline lookup yields CDR1 DFQATT and CDR2 SNEGSKA (reference sequence). The CDR3 is made up of 15 amino acids. CDR3 in DNA: TGCAGTGCCCCCCCCTGGGACAGTACCTACAATGGGCAGTTCTTC. Translation: CSAPPWDSTYNGQFF.

The sample holds many counts of this clonotype. The chain recombines TRBV28 with TRBJ2-5, with TRBD1 matching 8 bases. Germline trimming cut 3 bases from V and 5 bases from J; bases unmatched to any gene: 5. CDR3 length equals 14 residues. Germline CDR1 reads MDHEN; CDR2 reads SYDVKM. Written as DNA, the CDR3 is TGTGCCAGCAGTTTTCGGACAGGGCTGGAGACCCAGTACTTC. Its protein is CASSFRTGLETQYF. Filled out from reference TRBV28 and TRBJ2-5, the complete variable domain reads DVKVTQSSRYLVKRTGEKVFLECVQDMDHENMFWYRQDPGLGLRLIYFSYDVKMKEKGDIPEGYSVSREKKERFSLILESASTNQTSMYLCASSFRTGLETQYFGPGTRLLVL.

Concerning this clonotype: A clone one base away is much larger, so this may be a read error. The chain is built from TRBV3-1 and TRBJ2-3; 8 bases line up with TRBD2. The CDR3 is 15 amino acids. Germline V CDR1 and CDR2: LGHDT, YNNKEL (reference sequence). The CDR3 reads CARSPTGGPWDTQYF. The CDR3 region has the DNA TGTGCCAGAAGCCCCACGGGAGGGCCTTGGGATACGCAGTATTTT.

This clonotype was counted only a few times. The chain has TRBV19 and TRBJ1-5; D is undetermined. Per germline, CDR1 LNHDA and CDR2 SQIVND (reference sequence). The V gene lost 7 bases and the J gene lost 1 base, with 14 bases spanning the gap. This CDR3 is built from 15 residues. The DNA for the CDR3 is TGTGCCAGTACGTGGGAGACGGAAAGCAATCAGCCCCAGCATTTT. Translating gives CASTWETESNQPQHF.

This clonotype was counted a few times. J is TRBJ1-2 and V is TRBV12-3 or TRBV12-4, with TRBD1 matching over 12 bases. This CDR3 spans 16 amino acids. V lost 7 bases to trimming and J lost 9 bases; unmatched junction nucleotides: 15. The CDR3 nucleotides read TGTGCCAGCAAGACCCCGGGACAGGGGGCGCGAGATAGCTACACCTTC. Translation: CASKTPGQGARDSYTF.

Only a few counts were recorded for this clonotype. The chain couples TRBV18 to TRBJ2-4; perhaps TRBD2 as D (6 bases). The germline V gene encodes CDR1 KGHSH and CDR2 LQKENI. The V end was cut by 1 base, the J end by 2 bases, with 15 bases between. The CDR3 totals 17 residues. In DNA form, the CDR3 reads TGTGCCAGCTCACCACGGGCAGGAGGGGAATCCAAAAACATTCAGTACTTC. It translates to CASSPRAGGESKNIQYF.

The chain links TRBV5-1 to TRBJ2-1; maybe TRBD1 (6 bases). The CDR3 loop spans 15 amino acids. Germline lookup yields CDR1 SGHRS and CDR2 YFSETQ. V shed 4 bases and J shed 5 bases, with 16 bases lying between them. The CDR3 loop reads CASSPGRQANNEQFF. CDR3 nucleotides: TGCGCCAGCAGCCCGGGGCGACAGGCGAACAATGAGCAGTTCTTC. Drawing the rest from reference TRBV5-1 and TRBJ2-1, the complete variable domain is KAGVTQTPRYLIKTRGQQVTLSCSPISGHRSVSWYQQTPGQGLQFLFEYFSETQRNKGNFPGRFSGRQFSNSRSEMNVSTLELGDSALYLCASSPGRQANNEQFFGPGTRLTVL.

With regard to this clonotype: This clone may be a read error of a much larger clone one base away. This chain links TRBV28 with TRBJ2-5; 8 bases fit TRBD2. CDR1 MDHEN and CDR2 SYDVKM come from the germline V gene. The J segment lost 4 bases and the V segment lost 5 bases, leaving 15 bases of the junction unmatched. The CDR3 sequence is 17 residues long. CDR3: CASSHGTRGITSETQYF. CDR3 nucleotides: TGTGCCAGCAGTCACGGGACTAGAGGGATAACCTCAGAGACCCAGTACTTC.

With respect to this clonotype: This could be a read error, since a much larger clone is one nucleotide away. J is TRBJ2-1 and V is TRBV20-1, with D perhaps TRBD1 or TRBD2 (5 bases each). This CDR3 spans 17 amino acids. CDR1 and CDR2 from the germline V gene are DFQATT and SNEGSKA (reference sequence). V was cut by 3 bases and J by 5 bases, with 23 bases left in between. CDR3 sequence reads: CSARGPPLGVVNNEQFF. CDR3 sequence (DNA): TGCAGTGCTAGGGGACCCCCCTTGGGAGTCGTTAACAATGAGCAGTTCTTC.

This clonotype has at least ten counts. V is TRBV20-1 and J is TRBJ1-2, with 9 positions matching TRBD1. This CDR3 contains 15 residues. Germline CDR1 DFQATT, CDR2 SNEGSKA (reference sequence). V lost 0 bases to trimming and J lost 8 bases; unmatched junction nucleotides: 10. The CDR3 coding sequence is TGCAGTGCTAGAGATGTATCCGGACAGGGGTACGGCTACACCTTC. This sequence encodes CSARDVSGQGYGYTF.

This clonotype was seen more than once but under ten times. The chain uses TRBV10-3 and TRBJ1-5; D is possibly TRBD1 (5 bases). The CDR3 has 14 residues. Trimming took 6 bases from V and 2 from J, leaving 11 bases between them. The germline V gene has CDR1 ENHRY and CDR2 SYGVKD. The DNA of the CDR3 is TGTGCCATCAGACCCGGGACGGGCAATCAGCCCCAGCATTTT. Its translation: CAIRPGTGNQPQHF.

This clonotype has a count of ten or more. The chain couples TRBV28 to TRBJ1-5, with 9 nucleotides matching TRBD1. V lost 6 bases and J lost 6; bases outside the gene matches: 6. The length of the CDR3 is 14 residues. The germline CDR1 and CDR2 sequences are MDHEN and SYDVKM. The CDR3 sequence is CASSPGQGTQPQHF. CDR3 in DNA: TGTGCCAGCAGCCCTGGACAGGGGACTCAGCCCCAGCATTTT. Full variable domain (outside the CDR3, taken from reference TRBV28 and TRBJ1-5): DVKVTQSSRYLVKRTGEKVFLECVQDMDHENMFWYRQDPGLGLRLIYFSYDVKMKEKGDIPEGYSVSREKKERFSLILESASTNQTSMYLCASSPGQGTQPQHFGDGTRLSIL.

The V call is TRBV5-1, the J call TRBJ2-3, with 7 bases matching TRBD1. Germline loops: CDR1 SGHRS, CDR2 YFSETQ. The CDR3 covers 16 residues. Losses at the gene ends were 1 base for V and 5 bases for J; bases not matched to a gene: 10. The CDR3 DNA reads TGCGCCAGCAGCTTGATAACTACGGGACAGCAAGATACGCAGTATTTT. Its protein is CASSLITTGQQDTQYF.

The rearrangement uses TRBV7-2 and TRBJ2-1; D is unresolved. The CDR3 consists of 13 residues. CDR1 and CDR2 (germline): SGHTA, FQGNSA. V lost 1 base to trimming and J lost 8 bases, with 9 bases between them. This CDR3 reads CASSLGTNDEQFF. The CDR3 region has the DNA TGTGCCAGCAGCTTAGGTACTAACGATGAGCAGTTCTTC.

In this sample, this clonotype turned up once. V gene TRBV18 combines with J gene TRBJ1-5; no firm D call. V gave up 5 bases and J gave up 4 bases, with 15 bases separating them. Germline loops: CDR1 KGHSH, CDR2 LQKENI. The CDR3 covers 15 residues. The CDR3 DNA is TGTGCCAGCTCAACCGACGGCAAAAGAAATCAGCCCCAGCATTTT. Its translation: CASSTDGKRNQPQHF.

As to this clonotype: Possible read error: a much larger clone is one base away. This rearrangement joins TRBV20-1 to TRBJ2-5; D is perhaps TRBD1 or TRBD2 (6 bases each). With 0 bases removed from V and 8 bases from J, the gap between germline ends came to 16 bases. The germline gives CDR1 DFQATT, CDR2 SNEGSKA (reference sequence). This CDR3 is 14 amino acids long. This chain's CDR3 is CSARDVGGTNTQYF. The CDR3 bases are TGCAGTGCTAGAGATGTCGGGGGCACAAATACCCAGTACTTC.